The 6 T cell receptor beta chains given below trace back to one sample, sequenced in a study of shared clonotypes between healthy human individuals. Some clones are missing from TCRdb's copy, which holds only in-frame ones; the method was immunoSEQ multiplex PCR. The data show 2 million to 3 million clones, 80% to 95% seen once. The source material was naive CD4+ T cells from PBMCs. Subset described: CD45RA+ positively selected. The source of these receptors is a young man in good health. Some clones in this sample may be carry-over from other donors' samples.

The V gene is TRBV7-2, the J gene TRBJ2-3; the D gene is possibly TRBD1 (6 bases). In germline, CDR1 is SGHTA, CDR2 FQGNSA. The CDR3 sequence is 13 residues long. Deletions cut 3 bases from V and 4 bases from J, with 8 bases between. Written as DNA, the CDR3 is TGTGCCAGCAGCTTTACAGGGTCAGATACGCAGTATTTT. This translates into CASSFTGSDTQYF. The variable domain in full, with the rest retrieved from reference TRBV7-2 and TRBJ2-3, is GAGVSQSPSNKVTEKGKDVELRCDPISGHTALYWYRQSLGQGLEFLIYFQGNSAPDKSGLPSDRFSAERTGGSVSTLTIQRTQQEDSAVYLCASSFTGSDTQYFGPGTRLTVL.

The chain has TRBV6-6 and TRBJ2-3; D gene uncertain. V was clipped by 3 bases and J by 7 bases, with 8 bases between them. Per germline, CDR1 MNHNY and CDR2 SVGAGI (reference sequence). This CDR3 has 12 residues. The CDR3 sequence: CASSYNVNTQYF. CDR3 DNA sequence: TGTGCCAGCAGTTATAACGTTAATACGCAGTATTTT.

The chain recombines TRBV7-3 with TRBJ2-3; the D is unclear. The V end lost 5 bases, the J end lost 3 bases, and 9 bases lay between the germline ends. Germline loops: CDR1 SGHTA, CDR2 FQGTGA. This CDR3 contains 13 residues. CDR3 in DNA: TGTGCCAGCAGCCGCGAGGTGACAGATACGCAGTATTTT. It translates to CASSREVTDTQYF.

The chain joins TRBV7-2 to TRBJ2-1; D is undetermined. The germline CDR1 and CDR2 sequences are SGHTA and FQGNSA. V lost 1 base and J 0 bases, leaving 7 bases between the germline ends. This CDR3 region has 15 residues. DNA for the CDR3: TGTGCCAGCAGCTTAGATTGGAGCTCCTACAATGAGCAGTTCTTC. This encodes CASSLDWSSYNEQFF.

The chain recombines TRBV28 with TRBJ1-2; D is possibly TRBD1 (6 bases). CDR3 size: 14 residues. Germline CDR1 MDHEN, CDR2 SYDVKM. V gave up 2 bases and J gave up 9 bases, with 16 bases separating them. The CDR3 sequence: CASSLQGMSRSYTF. The CDR3 nucleotides are TGTGCCAGCAGTTTACAGGGGATGAGCAGAAGCTACACCTTC.

This clone appeared a single time. The rearrangement links TRBV5-8 to TRBJ1-1; D is unclear. The CDR3 is 16 amino acids. V shed 0 bases and J shed 3 bases, with 15 bases lying between them. The germline V gene has CDR1 SGHTS and CDR2 YDEGEE. This CDR3 is CASSLVSLAKHTEAFF. The CDR3 bases are TGTGCCAGCAGCTTGGTTTCCTTGGCCAAACACACTGAAGCTTTCTTT.